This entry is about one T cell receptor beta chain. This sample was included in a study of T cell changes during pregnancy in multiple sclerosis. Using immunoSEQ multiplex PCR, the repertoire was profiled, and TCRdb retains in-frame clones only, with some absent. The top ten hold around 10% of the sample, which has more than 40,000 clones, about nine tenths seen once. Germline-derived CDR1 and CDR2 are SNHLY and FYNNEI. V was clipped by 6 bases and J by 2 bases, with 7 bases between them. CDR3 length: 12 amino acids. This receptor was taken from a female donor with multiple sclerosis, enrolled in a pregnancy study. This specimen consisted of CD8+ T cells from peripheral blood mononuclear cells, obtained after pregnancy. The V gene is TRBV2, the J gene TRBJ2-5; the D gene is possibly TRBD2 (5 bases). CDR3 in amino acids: CASSGLQETQYF. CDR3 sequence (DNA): TGTGCCAGCAGCGGACTGCAAGAGACCCAGTACTTC. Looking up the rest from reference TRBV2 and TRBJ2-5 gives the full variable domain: EPEVTQTPSHQVTQMGQEVILRCVPISNHLYFYWYRQILGQKVEFLVSFYNNEISEKSEIFDDQFSVERPDGSNFTLKIRSTKLEDSAMYFCASSGLQETQYFGPGTRLLVL.